Presented here are 7 T cell receptor beta chains from one specimen sequenced in a study of memory CD4+ T cells and cytomegalovirus serostatus. Single viable CD3+CD4+CD8-CD45RO+ cells were sorted as the memory CD4+ T cells. Libraries were prepared by immunoSEQ multiplex PCR; TCRdb keeps only in-frame clonotypes and omits some of them. This sample has over 60,000 clones, with 60% to 80% found just once. Sequences were obtained from memory CD4+ T cells from blood. These receptors originate from an adult in good health and CMV-seronegative.

This clone occurred once. The gene calls are TRBV7-9 and TRBJ1-3, with D uncertain. The CDR3 has 18 residues. Trimming removed 5 bases from V and 1 base from J, with 21 bases in between. The germline gives CDR1 SEHNR, CDR2 FQNEAQ (reference sequence). The CDR3 region has the DNA TGTGCCAGCAGCGAGAGAGGTGAAGGGATCAAGTCTGGAAACACCATATATTTT. As protein: CASSERGEGIKSGNTIYF.

The genes are TRBV7-2 and TRBJ1-2; TRBD1 matches at 8 bases. The CDR3 sequence is 13 residues long. The V and J ends lost 7 bases and 4 bases, in that order; junction bases with no gene match: 5. Per germline, CDR1 SGHTA and CDR2 FQGNSA. The CDR3 DNA is TGTGCCAGCAACACAGGGGGGGGCTATGGCTACACCTTC. It encodes CASNTGGGYGYTF.

V usage is TRBV6-1 and J usage is TRBJ2-7; tentative D call: TRBD1 (5 bases). The CDR3 length is 15 residues. Germline values: CDR1 MNHNS, CDR2 SASEGT. V was shortened by 0 bases and J by 3 bases, with 12 bases between the two germline ends. CDR3 DNA sequence: TGTGCCAGCAGTGAAGCGCTTCGGCAGGGCTACGAGCAGTACTTC. It yields the protein CASSEALRQGYEQYF.

This clone was recorded a few times. The chain has TRBV29-1 and TRBJ1-1, with no clear D. Germline V CDR1 and CDR2: SQVTM, ANQGSEA. CDR3 length: 13 residues. The CDR3 DNA sequence: TGCACCGGATCGTTGGGTATGAACACTGAAGCTTTCTTT. Its protein is CTGSLGMNTEAFF. The full variable domain, its missing parts supplied by reference TRBV29-1 and TRBJ1-1, is SAVISQKPSRDICQRGTSLTIQCQVDSQVTMMFWYRQQPGQSLTLIATANQGSEATYESGFVIDKFPISRPNLTFSTLTVSNMSPEDSSIYLCTGSLGMNTEAFFGQGTRLTVV.

V and J are TRBV5-5 and TRBJ1-6; 7 bases are shared with TRBD1. The CDR3 sequence is 16 residues long. CDR1 is SGHKS, CDR2 YYEKEE, per germline (reference sequence). The trim removed 5 bases at V and 6 bases at J, leaving 11 bases unmatched. The CDR3 nucleotides read TGTGCCAGCAGGAGTGCGGGAGGACAGGTTAATTCACCCCTCCACTTT. Translation gives CASRSAGGQVNSPLHF.

This clone was detected a few times. Other DNA sequences of this sample code for an identical CDR3. The chain is built from TRBV7-2 and TRBJ1-1; 8 bases map to TRBD1. The germline CDR1 and CDR2 sequences are SGHTA and FQGNSA. V was clipped by 1 base and J by 1 base; unmatched bases: 2. The CDR3 runs to 15 residues. The CDR3, as DNA: TGTGCCAGCAGCTTAGGGGACAGGCGGAACACTGAAGCTTTCTTT. This encodes CASSLGDRRNTEAFF.

There are a few counts of this clone. V and J are TRBV7-9 and TRBJ2-4; D perhaps matches TRBD1 (5 bases). CDR1 is SEHNR and CDR2 is FQNEAQ in the germline V gene (reference sequence). This CDR3 is built from 17 residues. V was cut by 1 base and J by 2 bases, with 15 bases left in between. CDR3 residues: CASSLEGRGDSKNIQYF. CDR3 DNA: TGTGCCAGCAGCTTAGAGGGGCGTGGGGATTCCAAAAACATTCAGTACTTC.